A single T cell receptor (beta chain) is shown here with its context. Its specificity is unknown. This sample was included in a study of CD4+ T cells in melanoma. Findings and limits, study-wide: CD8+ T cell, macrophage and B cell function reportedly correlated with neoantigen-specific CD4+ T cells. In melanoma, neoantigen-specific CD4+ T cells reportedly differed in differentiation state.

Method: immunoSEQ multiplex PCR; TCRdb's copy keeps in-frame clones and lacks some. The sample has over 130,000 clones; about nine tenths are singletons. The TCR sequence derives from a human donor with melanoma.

CDR3 in amino acids: CASSDLAGFTDTQYF. CDR3 in DNA: TGTGCCAGCAGTGACCTAGCGGGGTTCACAGATACGCAGTATTTT. The chain joins TRBV6-1 to TRBJ2-3; 9 bases agree with TRBD2. CDR1 MNHNS and CDR2 SASEGT come from the germline V gene. With 3 bases clipped from V and 2 bases from J, the junction kept 3 bases outside the gene matches. The CDR3 is 15 amino acids.